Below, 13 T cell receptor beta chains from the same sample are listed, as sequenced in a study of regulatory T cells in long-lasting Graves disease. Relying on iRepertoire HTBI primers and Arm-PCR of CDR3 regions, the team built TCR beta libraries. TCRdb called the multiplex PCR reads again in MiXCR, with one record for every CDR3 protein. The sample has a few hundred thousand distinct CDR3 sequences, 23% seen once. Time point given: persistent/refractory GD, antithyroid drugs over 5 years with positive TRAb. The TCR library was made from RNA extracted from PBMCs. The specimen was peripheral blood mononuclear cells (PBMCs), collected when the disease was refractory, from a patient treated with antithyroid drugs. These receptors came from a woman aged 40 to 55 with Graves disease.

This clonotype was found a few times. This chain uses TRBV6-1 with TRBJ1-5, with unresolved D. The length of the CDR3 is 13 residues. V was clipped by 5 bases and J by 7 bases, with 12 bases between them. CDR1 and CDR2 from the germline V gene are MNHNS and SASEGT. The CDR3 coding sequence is TGTGCCAGCAGTCCTCTTCTTTCCCAGCCCCAGCATTTT. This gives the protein CASSPLLSQPQHF.

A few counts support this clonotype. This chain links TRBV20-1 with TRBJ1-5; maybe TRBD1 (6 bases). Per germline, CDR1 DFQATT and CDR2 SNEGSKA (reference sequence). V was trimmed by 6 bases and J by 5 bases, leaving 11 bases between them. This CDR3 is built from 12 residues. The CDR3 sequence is CSAREGDQPQHF. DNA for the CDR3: TGCAGTGCCCGCGAGGGGGATCAGCCCCAGCATTTT.

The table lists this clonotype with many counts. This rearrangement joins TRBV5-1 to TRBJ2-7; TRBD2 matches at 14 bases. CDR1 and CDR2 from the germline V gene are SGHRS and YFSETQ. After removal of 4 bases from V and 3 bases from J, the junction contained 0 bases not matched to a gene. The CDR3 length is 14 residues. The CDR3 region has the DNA TGCGCCAGCAGCGGACTAGCGGGAGGCTACGAGCAGTACTTC. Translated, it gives CASSGLAGGYEQYF. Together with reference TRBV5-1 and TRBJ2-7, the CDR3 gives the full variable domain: KAGVTQTPRYLIKTRGQQVTLSCSPISGHRSVSWYQQTPGQGLQFLFEYFSETQRNKGNFPGRFSGRQFSNSRSEMNVSTLELGDSALYLCASSGLAGGYEQYFGPGTRLTVT.

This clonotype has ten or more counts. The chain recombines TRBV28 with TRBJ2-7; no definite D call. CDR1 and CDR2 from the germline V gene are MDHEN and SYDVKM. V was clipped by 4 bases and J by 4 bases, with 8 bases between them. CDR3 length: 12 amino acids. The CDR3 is CASSSEIYEQYF. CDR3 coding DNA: TGTGCCAGCAGTTCCGAAATATACGAGCAGTACTTC.

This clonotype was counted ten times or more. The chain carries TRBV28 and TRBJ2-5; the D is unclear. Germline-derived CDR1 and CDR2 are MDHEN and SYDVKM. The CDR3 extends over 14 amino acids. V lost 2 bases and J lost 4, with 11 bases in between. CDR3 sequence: CASSLAARTETQYF. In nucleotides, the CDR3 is TGTGCCAGCAGTTTAGCCGCAAGGACAGAGACCCAGTACTTC.

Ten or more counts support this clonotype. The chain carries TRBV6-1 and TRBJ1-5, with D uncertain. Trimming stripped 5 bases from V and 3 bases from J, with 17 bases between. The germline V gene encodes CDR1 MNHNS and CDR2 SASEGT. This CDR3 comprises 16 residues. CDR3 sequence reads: CASSTAYGRFNQPQHF. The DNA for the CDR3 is TGTGCCAGCAGTACAGCATACGGACGGTTCAATCAGCCCCAGCATTTT.

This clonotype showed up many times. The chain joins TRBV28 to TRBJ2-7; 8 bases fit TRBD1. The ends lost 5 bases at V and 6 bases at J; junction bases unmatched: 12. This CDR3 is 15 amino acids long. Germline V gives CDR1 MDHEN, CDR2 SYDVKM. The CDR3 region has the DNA TGTGCCAGCAGTCCCCGGACAGGGATCAAGACCGAGCAGTACTTC. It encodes CASSPRTGIKTEQYF.

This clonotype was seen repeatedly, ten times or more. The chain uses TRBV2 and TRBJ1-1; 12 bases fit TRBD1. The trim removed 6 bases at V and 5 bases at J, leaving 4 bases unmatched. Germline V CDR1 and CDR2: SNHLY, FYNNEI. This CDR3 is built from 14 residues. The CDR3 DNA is TGTGCCAGCAGGGGACAGGGGGCGCATACTGAAGCTTTCTTT. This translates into CASRGQGAHTEAFF. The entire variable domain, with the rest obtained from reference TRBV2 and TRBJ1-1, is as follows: EPEVTQTPSHQVTQMGQEVILRCVPISNHLYFYWYRQILGQKVEFLVSFYNNEISEKSEIFDDQFSVERPDGSNFTLKIRSTKLEDSAMYFCASRGQGAHTEAFFGQGTRLTVV.

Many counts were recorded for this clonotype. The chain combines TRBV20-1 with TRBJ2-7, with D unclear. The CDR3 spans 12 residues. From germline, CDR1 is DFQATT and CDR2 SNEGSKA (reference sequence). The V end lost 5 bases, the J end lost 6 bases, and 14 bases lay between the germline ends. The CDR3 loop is CSAESPRSEQYF. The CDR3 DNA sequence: TGCAGTGCTGAATCCCCCAGGTCCGAGCAGTACTTC.

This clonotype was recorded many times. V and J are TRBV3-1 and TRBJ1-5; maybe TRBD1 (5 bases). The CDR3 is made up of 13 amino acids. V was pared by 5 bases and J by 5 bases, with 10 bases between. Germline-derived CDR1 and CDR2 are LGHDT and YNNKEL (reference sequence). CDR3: CASSGGTYQPQHF. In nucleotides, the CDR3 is TGTGCCAGCAGCGGGGGAACCTATCAGCCCCAGCATTTT.

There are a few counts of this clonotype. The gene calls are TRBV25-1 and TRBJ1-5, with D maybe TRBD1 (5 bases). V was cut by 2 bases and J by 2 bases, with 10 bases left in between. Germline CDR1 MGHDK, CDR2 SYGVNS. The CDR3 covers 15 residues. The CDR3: CASSEGGLGNQPQHF. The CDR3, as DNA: TGTGCCAGCAGTGAAGGGGGATTGGGCAATCAGCCCCAGCATTTT.

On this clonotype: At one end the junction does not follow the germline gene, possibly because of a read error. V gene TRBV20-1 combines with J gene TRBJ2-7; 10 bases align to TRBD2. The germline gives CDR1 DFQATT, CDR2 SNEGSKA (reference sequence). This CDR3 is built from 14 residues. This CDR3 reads CSARELAGSSEQYF. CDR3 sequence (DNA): TGCAGTGCCCGGGAACTAGCGGGATCCTCCGAGCAGTACTTC.

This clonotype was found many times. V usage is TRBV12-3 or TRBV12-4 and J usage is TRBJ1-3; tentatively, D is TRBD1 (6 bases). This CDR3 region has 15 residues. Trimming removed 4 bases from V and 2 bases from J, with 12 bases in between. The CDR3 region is CASSSTGKAGNTIYF. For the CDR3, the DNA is TGTGCCAGCAGTTCCACAGGGAAGGCTGGAAACACCATATATTTT.